These 15 T cell receptor beta chains came from one sample sequenced in a study of T cells in Graves' hyperthyroidism and ophthalmopathy. TCR beta CDR3 regions were amplified from RNA transcripts. The HTBI set primed first-round TCR CDR3 RT-PCR. TCRdb ran MiXCR on the multiplex PCR reads and lists one entry per CDR3 protein. The sample lists 540,000 or so distinct CDR3 sequences; around 46% were seen once. Sequencing was carried out using peripheral blood or thyroid tissue (not recorded which). These receptors were taken from an adult woman with Graves' disease, either hyperthyroidism or ophthalmopathy (not recorded which).

This clonotype was seen repeatedly, ten times or more. Relative to the germline gene, one junction end is altered; a read error may explain this. The chain joins TRBV12-3 or TRBV12-4 to TRBJ1-1, with D hard to call. The CDR3 covers 11 residues. Written as DNA, the CDR3 is TGTGCCAGCAGTGATTATGGGCCGAGGGAATTT. Translation gives CASSDYGPREF.

V gene TRBV10-3 combines with J gene TRBJ2-5; weak D call: TRBD2 (6 bases). Germline V lookup: CDR1 ENHRY, CDR2 SYGVKD. V dropped 6 bases and J dropped 5 bases, with 19 bases sitting between them. The CDR3 runs to 15 residues. The CDR3 sequence is CAIRTVEGMMETQYF. In nucleotides, the CDR3 is TGTGCCATCAGGACCGTGGAGGGGATGATGGAGACCCAGTACTTC.

The chain links TRBV6-1 to TRBJ2-7; no clear D gene. Germline V CDR1 and CDR2: MNHNS, SASEGT. Trimming left V 5 bases short and J 6 bases short, with 5 bases between. The CDR3 length is 10 residues. CDR3 sequence: CASSWVEQYF. As DNA, the CDR3 is TGTGCCAGCAGTTGGGTCGAGCAGTACTTC.

This clonotype was recorded a few times. The chain recombines TRBV9 with TRBJ2-5; 7 bases align to TRBD2. From germline, CDR1 is SGDLS and CDR2 YYNGEE. The trim removed 1 base at V and 2 bases at J, leaving 2 bases unmatched. The length of the CDR3 is 14 residues. CDR3 region: CASSVSGGQETQYF. The CDR3 nucleotides read TGTGCCAGCAGCGTATCGGGGGGACAAGAGACCCAGTACTTC.

Details on this clonotype: The CDR3 does not close with the conserved phenylalanine or tryptophan, likely indicating a read error. Because the CDR3's place on the DNA is in doubt, the DNA is left out and the CDR3 is given as listed by TCRdb. This rearrangement joins TRBV10-3 to TRBJ2-5. The CDR3 numbers 9 amino acids, ends counted. From germline, CDR1 is ENHRY and CDR2 SYGVKD. CDR3: CAISVLSGR.

This clonotype was found many times. This sequence joins TRBV5-1 and TRBJ1-5; D is ambiguous. V lost 1 base, J lost 4 bases, and 6 bases lay in between. This CDR3 contains 13 residues. The V gene's germline CDR1 is SGHRS and CDR2 YFSETQ. For the CDR3, the DNA is TGCGCCAGCAGCTTGTGGATAAATCAGCCCCAGCATTTT. Protein: CASSLWINQPQHF.

The chain uses TRBV5-1 and TRBJ1-2; 10 nucleotides line up with TRBD1. Unmatched junction bases numbered 5, after V lost 1 base and J lost 14 bases. CDR1 is SGHRS, CDR2 YFSETQ, per germline. The CDR3 loop spans 12 amino acids. CDR3 protein: CASSLMTGGWTF. Here the CDR3 DNA reads TGCGCCAGCAGCTTGATGACAGGGGGCTGGACCTTC.

The rearrangement links TRBV20-1 to TRBJ1-4; 7 nucleotides match TRBD1. With 3 bases clipped from V and 5 bases from J, the junction kept 6 bases outside the gene matches. CDR3 length: 14 amino acids. Germline lookup yields CDR1 DFQATT and CDR2 SNEGSKA (reference sequence). In DNA form, the CDR3 reads TGCAGTGCTAGCGGGACAGTTCCGAATGAAAAACTGTTTTTT. Its translation is CSASGTVPNEKLFF.

The V and J genes are TRBV18 and TRBJ1-4, with 7 positions matching TRBD1. Looked up from germline, CDR1 is KGHSH and CDR2 is LQKENI. J was trimmed by 3 bases and V by 0 bases; bases with no gene match: 7. This CDR3 has 17 amino acids. This CDR3 reads CASSPPTGLGANEKLFF. The CDR3 DNA reads TGTGCCAGCTCACCACCGACAGGGTTAGGTGCTAATGAAAAACTGTTTTTT.

This clonotype was seen many times. The chain recombines TRBV10-3 with TRBJ1-6, with unresolved D. Trimming took 3 bases from V and 8 from J, leaving 8 bases between them. Germline values: CDR1 ENHRY, CDR2 SYGVKD. This CDR3 region has 13 residues. The CDR3 is CAISDRTDSPLHF. Written as DNA, the CDR3 is TGTGCCATCAGTGACAGGACTGATTCACCCCTCCACTTT.

The chain is built from TRBV10-3 and TRBJ1-1; D is perhaps TRBD1 (5 bases). CDR3 length equals 12 residues. Between the trimmed V and J ends, which lost 11 bases and 5 bases, there was a span of 15 bases. In germline, CDR1 is ENHRY, CDR2 SYGVKD. The CDR3 nucleotides are TGTGCCGCCCGAGGCGGGGGGACTGAAGCTTTCTTT. Amino acid sequence: CAARGGGTEAFF.

To note about this clonotype: Sequence at one end of the junction differs from germline and may be a read error. This chain connects TRBV2 to TRBJ2-4, with D possibly being TRBD2 (6 bases). The CDR3 sequence is 11 residues long. Germline lookup yields CDR1 SNHLY and CDR2 FYNNEI. CDR3 region: CASSLEGLPRF. As DNA, the CDR3 is TGTGCCAGCAGCTTAGAGGGACTCCCCCGCTTC.

This clonotype was counted at least ten times. This chain joins TRBV20-1 and TRBJ1-1; D not resolved. Per the germline V gene, CDR1 is DFQATT and CDR2 is SNEGSKA (reference sequence). The CDR3 is made up of 13 amino acids. V dropped 2 bases and J dropped 1 base, with 8 bases sitting between them. CDR3 sequence reads: CSARISGNTEAFF. The CDR3, as DNA: TGCAGTGCTAGAATTTCGGGGAACACTGAAGCTTTCTTT.

This clonotype came up a few times. This chain connects TRBV25-1 to TRBJ2-7, with D possibly being TRBD1 (6 bases). The CDR3 spans 15 residues. The germline V and J ends were trimmed by 2 bases and 2 bases, with 13 bases remaining between them. Per the germline V gene, CDR1 is MGHDK and CDR2 is SYGVNS. The CDR3 region has the DNA TGTGCCAGCAGTGAAAGGCAGGGGAGACCCTACGAGCAGTACTTC. Protein sequence: CASSERQGRPYEQYF.

This clonotype was picked up many times. The rearrangement uses TRBV6-5 and TRBJ1-1, with unresolved D. Germline CDR1 and CDR2: MNHEY and SVGAGI. This CDR3 contains 15 residues. Trimming removed 2 bases at V and 1 base at J, with 11 bases between. This chain's CDR3 is CASSYHTGTNTEAFF. The CDR3 DNA sequence: TGTGCCAGCAGTTACCACACGGGCACGAACACTGAAGCTTTCTTT.